The 6 T cell receptor beta chains listed next were all sequenced from one sample in a study of shared clonotypes between healthy human individuals. Repertoires were generated with immunoSEQ multiplex PCR, while TCRdb's copy carries only in-frame clones and drops some. The data hold 450,000 to 500,000 clones, with 79% observed a single time. Sequenced material: PBMCs. The receptor source for this set is a woman between 40 and 55 years old in good health. Some clones in this sample may be carry-over from other donors' samples.

The V gene is TRBV2, the J gene TRBJ2-2, with D uncertain. This CDR3 spans 14 amino acids. Germline CDR1 SNHLY, CDR2 FYNNEI. Trimming left V 7 bases short and J 0 bases short, with 9 bases between. CDR3 region: CASMRQTNTGELFF. The CDR3 region has the DNA TGTGCCAGCATGAGGCAAACGAACACCGGGGAGCTGTTTTTT.

This clone was seen a few times. The chain joins TRBV28 to TRBJ2-3; D gene ambiguous. Germline lookup yields CDR1 MDHEN and CDR2 SYDVKM. The CDR3 is 16 amino acids. V lost 5 bases to trimming and J lost 0 bases, with 15 bases between them. The CDR3 DNA is TGTGCCAGCAGTCGACGGGTAACCGGAAGCACAGATACGCAGTATTTT. Amino acids: CASSRRVTGSTDTQYF.

The CDR3 protein is CASSSRTSGIDEQFF. The CDR3 nucleotides are TGTGCCAGCAGCTCCCGGACTAGCGGGATCGATGAGCAGTTCTTC. The gene calls are TRBV7-8 and TRBJ2-1; 12 bases align to TRBD2. The CDR3 runs to 15 residues. J lost 8 bases, V lost 4 bases, and 6 bases had no gene match. Germline V lookup: CDR1 SGHVS, CDR2 FQNEAQ.

Note on this clone: The sample has other DNA sequences that encode this CDR3 too. The chain couples TRBV7-9 to TRBJ1-2; TRBD1 might be the D (5 bases). Between the trimmed V and J ends, which lost 5 bases and 1 base, there was a span of 8 bases. The germline gives CDR1 SEHNR, CDR2 FQNEAQ (reference sequence). The CDR3 totals 13 residues. DNA of the CDR3: TGTGCCAGCAGCCCCAGGGTTAACTATGGCTACACCTTC. Protein sequence: CASSPRVNYGYTF.

The rearrangement uses TRBV2 and TRBJ2-7; 10 nucleotides align to TRBD2. Trimming took 2 bases from V and 2 from J; bases not matched to a gene: 3. Germline lookup yields CDR1 SNHLY and CDR2 FYNNEI. This CDR3 is 15 amino acids long. CDR3 protein: CASSETSGKAYEQYF. Written as DNA, the CDR3 is TGTGCCAGCAGTGAAACTAGCGGGAAGGCCTACGAGCAGTACTTC.

This clone has just one count. The chain uses TRBV27 and TRBJ2-7; 15 nucleotides match TRBD2. The V gene end was trimmed by 4 bases and the J gene end by 6 bases; junction bases not matched to a gene: 4. Germline-derived CDR1 and CDR2 are MNHEY and SMNVEV (reference sequence). The CDR3 is 15 amino acids. The CDR3 sequence is CASSWGLAGGGEQYF. The CDR3 DNA is TGTGCCAGCAGTTGGGGACTAGCGGGAGGTGGCGAGCAGTACTTC.